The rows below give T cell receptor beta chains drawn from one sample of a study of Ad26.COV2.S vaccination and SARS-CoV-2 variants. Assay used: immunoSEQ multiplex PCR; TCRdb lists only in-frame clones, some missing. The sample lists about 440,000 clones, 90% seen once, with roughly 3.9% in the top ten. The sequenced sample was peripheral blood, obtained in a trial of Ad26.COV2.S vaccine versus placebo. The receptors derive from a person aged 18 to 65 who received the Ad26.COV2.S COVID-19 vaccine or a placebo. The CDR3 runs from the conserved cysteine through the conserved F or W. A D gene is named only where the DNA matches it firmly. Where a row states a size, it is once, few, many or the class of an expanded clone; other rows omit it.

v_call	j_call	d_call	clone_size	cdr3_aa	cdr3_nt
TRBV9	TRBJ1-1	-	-	CASSVGVGDFWTEAFF	TGTGCCAGCAGCGTAGGAGTGGGGGACTTTTGGACTGAAGCTTTCTTT
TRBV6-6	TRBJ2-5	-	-	CASSNLKGGGQETQYF	TGTGCCAGCAGTAACCTTAAGGGTGGAGGGCAAGAGACCCAGTACTTC
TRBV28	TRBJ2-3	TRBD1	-	CASSISGGRSTDTQYF	TGTGCCAGCAGTATCTCAGGGGGACGAAGCACAGATACGCAGTATTTT
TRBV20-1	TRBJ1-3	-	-	CSASVGSGNTIYF	TGCAGTGCTAGTGTCGGGTCTGGAAACACCATATATTTT
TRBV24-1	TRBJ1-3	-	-	CATSDTGSSGNTIYF	TGTGCCACCAGTGACACAGGGAGCTCTGGAAACACCATATATTTT
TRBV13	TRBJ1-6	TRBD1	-	CASSLGQGRHSPLHF	TGTGCCAGCAGCCTTGGACAGGGCAGACATTCACCCCTCCACTTT
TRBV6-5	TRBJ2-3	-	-	CASRADPPSTDTQYF	TGTGCCAGCAGGGCCGACCCGCCAAGCACAGATACGCAGTATTTT
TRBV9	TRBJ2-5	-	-	CASSTSLGETQYF	TGTGCCAGCAGCACATCCCTTGGGGAGACCCAGTACTTC
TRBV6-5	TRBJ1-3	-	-	CASSSDGTLRNTIYF	TGTGCCAGCAGTTCGGACGGAACTCTTAGAAACACCATATATTTT
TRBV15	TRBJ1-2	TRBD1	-	CATSRDRAPDRAYDYGYTF	TGTGCCACCAGCAGAGATAGAGCGCCGGACAGGGCCTATGACTATGGCTACACCTTC
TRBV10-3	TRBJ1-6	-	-	CAISDLGPNSPLHF	TGTGCCATCAGTGATCTGGGCCCTAATTCACCCCTCCACTTT
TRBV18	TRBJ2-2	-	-	CASSPLRRTNTGELFF	TGTGCCAGCTCACCCTTGCGACGAACGAACACCGGGGAGCTGTTTTTT
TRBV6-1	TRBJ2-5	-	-	CASSEAGLTWETQYF	TGTGCCAGCAGTGAAGCGGGCCTGACATGGGAGACCCAGTACTTC
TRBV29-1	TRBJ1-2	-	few	CSLWTSNYGYTF	TGCAGCCTTTGGACCTCTAACTATGGCTACACCTTC
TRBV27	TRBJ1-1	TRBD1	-	CASSFYGTGGLVTEAFF	TGTGCCAGCAGTTTTTACGGGACAGGGGGTTTGGTCACTGAAGCTTTCTTT
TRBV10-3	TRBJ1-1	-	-	CAISESRYEAFF	TGTGCCATCAGTGAGTCGAGATATGAAGCTTTCTTT
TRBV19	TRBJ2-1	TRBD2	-	CASSMTSGRFSPYNEQFF	TGTGCCAGTAGTATGACTAGCGGGAGGTTCTCCCCATACAATGAGCAGTTCTTC
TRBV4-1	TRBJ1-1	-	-	CASSPGNSRWTEAFF	TGCGCCAGCAGCCCGGGGAATTCTAGATGGACTGAAGCTTTCTTT
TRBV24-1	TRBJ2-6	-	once	CATSDSGSGANVLTF	TGTGCCACCAGTGATTCAGGCTCTGGGGCCAACGTCCTGACTTTC
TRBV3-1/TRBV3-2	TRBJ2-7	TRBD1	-	CASSQDRGGEQYF	TGTGCCAGCAGCCAGGACAGGGGAGGCGAGCAGTACTTC
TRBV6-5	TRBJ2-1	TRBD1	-	CASSPTGSEQFF	TGTGCCAGCAGTCCGACAGGGAGTGAGCAGTTCTTC
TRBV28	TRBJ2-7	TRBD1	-	CASSPPGTGAYEQYF	TGTGCCAGCAGTCCCCCCGGGACAGGGGCCTACGAGCAGTACTTC
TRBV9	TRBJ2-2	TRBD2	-	CASSGRGLAGGRGTGELFF	TGTGCCAGCAGCGGACGCGGACTAGCGGGAGGGCGGGGAACCGGGGAGCTGTTTTTT
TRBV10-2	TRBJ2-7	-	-	CASTGFNYEQYF	TGCGCCAGCACGGGATTTAACTACGAGCAGTACTTC
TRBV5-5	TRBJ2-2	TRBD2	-	CASSFSLAGDVTGELFF	TGTGCCAGCAGCTTTAGCCTAGCGGGAGACGTAACCGGGGAGCTGTTTTTT
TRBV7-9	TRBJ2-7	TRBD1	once	CASTTGGRVGIYEQYF	TGTGCCAGCACCACAGGGGGAAGGGTGGGGATCTACGAGCAGTACTTC
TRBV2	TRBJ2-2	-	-	CASSEDWELVGGELFF	TGTGCCAGCAGTGAAGACTGGGAACTAGTCGGCGGGGAGCTGTTTTTT
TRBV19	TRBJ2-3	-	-	CASSIAMRDTQYF	TGTGCCAGTAGTATAGCTATGAGGGATACGCAGTATTTT
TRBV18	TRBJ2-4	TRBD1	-	CASSPGQGDIQYF	TGTGCCAGCTCACCGGGACAGGGTGACATTCAGTACTTC
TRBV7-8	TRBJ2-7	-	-	CASSLVAGFYEQYF	TGTGCCAGCAGCTTAGTGGCAGGTTTCTACGAGCAGTACTTC
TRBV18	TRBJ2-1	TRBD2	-	CASSLEGGAGTSGLGRFF	TGTGCCAGCTCACTCGAAGGGGGCGCCGGGACTAGCGGCCTCGGGCGGTTCTTC
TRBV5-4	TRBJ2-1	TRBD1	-	CASSSAGTVYNEQFF	TGTGCCAGCAGCTCGGCCGGGACAGTCTACAATGAGCAGTTCTTC
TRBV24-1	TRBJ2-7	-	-	CATSDPKTGRYEQYF	TGTGCCACCAGTGATCCCAAAACAGGGAGGTACGAGCAGTACTTC
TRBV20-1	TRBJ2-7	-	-	CSASSPGPPYEQYF	TGCAGTGCTAGTAGCCCAGGACCACCCTACGAGCAGTACTTC
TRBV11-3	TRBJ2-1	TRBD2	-	CASSFTFSGSGDEQFF	TGTGCCAGCAGCTTTACTTTTAGCGGGAGTGGCGATGAGCAGTTCTTC
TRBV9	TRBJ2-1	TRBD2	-	CASSVATSGRDEQFF	TGTGCCAGCAGCGTAGCGACTAGCGGGAGAGATGAGCAGTTCTTC